One sample yielded the 10 T cell receptor beta chains listed below, sequenced in a study of cytomegalovirus exposure and HLA in healthy donors. Primers for the PCR totalled 60 Vbeta and 13 Jbeta. The assay was immunoSEQ multiplex PCR, and TCRdb's table has in-frame clones only and misses some. The sample has hundreds of thousands of clones, roughly four fifths seen once. Sequenced sample: PBMCs. These receptors all stem from a girl aged 2-10 years in good health and CMV-seronegative.

This clone was observed a few times. The V gene is TRBV7-9, the J gene TRBJ1-5; D is possibly TRBD1 (5 bases). The germline gives CDR1 SEHNR, CDR2 FQNEAQ (reference sequence). CDR3 length: 14 residues. Between the trimmed V and J ends, which lost 5 bases and 6 bases, there was a span of 14 bases. This CDR3 is CASSGRQYGQPQHF. As DNA, the CDR3 is TGTGCCAGCAGCGGCCGACAGTACGGTCAGCCCCAGCATTTT.

The chain is built from TRBV6-6 and TRBJ1-2; D is possibly TRBD1 (5 bases). CDR3 length equals 11 residues. V dropped 6 bases and J dropped 10 bases, with 12 bases sitting between them. In germline, CDR1 is MNHNY, CDR2 SVGAGI (reference sequence). The CDR3 bases are TGTGCCAGCAGGACAGAGACGTCCTACACCTTC. Protein sequence: CASRTETSYTF.

The genes are TRBV10-2 and TRBJ2-7; 8 bases are shared with TRBD1. Per germline, CDR1 WSHSY and CDR2 SAAADI. The CDR3 sequence is 13 residues long. Unmatched junction bases numbered 12, after V lost 10 bases and J lost 7 bases. The CDR3 nucleotides are TGCGCCACCCGTGGACAGGGACAAGTGGAGCAGTACTTC. Residues: CATRGQGQVEQYF.

There are a few counts of this clone. V usage is TRBV2 and J usage is TRBJ2-7, with a weak D call TRBD2 (6 bases). The CDR3 runs to 13 residues. CDR1 SNHLY and CDR2 FYNNEI come from the germline V gene. The V and J ends lost 8 bases and 3 bases respectively, with 14 bases between them. CDR3 sequence (DNA): TGTGCCAGCGGGGGGAACACGGTCTACGAGCAGTACTTC. Protein: CASGGNTVYEQYF.

The V gene is TRBV5-6, the J gene TRBJ2-1, with 9 bases that match TRBD1. The CDR3 length is 15 residues. The ends lost 4 bases at V and 9 bases at J; junction bases unmatched: 11. The germline gives CDR1 SGHDT, CDR2 YYEEEE. This CDR3 is CASSDRDREYGEQFF. The CDR3 region has the DNA TGTGCCAGCAGCGACCGGGACAGGGAATACGGTGAGCAGTTCTTC.

The gene calls are TRBV29-1 and TRBJ1-1; 7 bases fit TRBD1. The trim removed 6 bases at V and 6 bases at J, leaving 7 bases unmatched. This CDR3 has 12 residues. Germline values: CDR1 SQVTM, CDR2 ANQGSEA. The CDR3 protein is CSVGTDTAEAFF. The CDR3 DNA follows: TGCAGCGTGGGGACAGATACGGCTGAAGCTTTCTTT.

The chain employs TRBV6-1 and TRBJ1-1, with 7 positions matching TRBD1. The CDR3 runs to 12 residues. V was clipped by 6 bases and J by 10 bases; unmatched bases: 8. Germline lookup yields CDR1 MNHNS and CDR2 SASEGT. The CDR3 DNA sequence: TGTGCCAGCAGCCTTTCAGGGGGGATAGCTTTCTTT. It is translated as CASSLSGGIAFF.

The rearrangement joins TRBV5-1 to TRBJ2-5; D is perhaps TRBD2 (6 bases). The germline gives CDR1 SGHRS, CDR2 YFSETQ. Trimming cost V 7 bases and J 1 base, with 8 bases left between them. The CDR3 sequence is 12 residues long. The CDR3 DNA is TGCGCCAGCCGGGGACTCCAAGAGACCCAGTACTTC. Translating it yields CASRGLQETQYF.

This clone has just one count. This chain joins TRBV6-5 and TRBJ1-2; 12 bases line up with TRBD1. The length of the CDR3 is 15 residues. CDR1 MNHEY and CDR2 SVGAGI come from the germline V gene. With V trimmed by 6 bases and J by 6 bases, 8 bases remained unmatched. The CDR3 nucleotides read TGTGCCAGCAGACCCCTAGGGACAGGGGGCCATGGCTACACCTTC. As protein: CASRPLGTGGHGYTF.

The J gene is TRBJ1-4, the V gene TRBV19; the D is unclear. The V gene's germline CDR1 is LNHDA and CDR2 SQIVND (reference sequence). The V and J ends lost 6 bases and 1 base respectively, with 18 bases between them. This CDR3 has 17 amino acids. This CDR3 is CASSHPWRVETNEKLFF. The CDR3 DNA reads as TGTGCCAGTAGCCACCCCTGGAGGGTGGAAACTAATGAAAAACTGTTTTTT. The entire variable domain, with the rest obtained from reference TRBV19 and TRBJ1-4, is as follows: DGGITQSPKYLFRKEGQNVTLSCEQNLNHDAMYWYRQDPGQGLRLIYYSQIVNDFQKGDIAEGYSVSREKKESFPLTVTSAQKNPTAFYLCASSHPWRVETNEKLFFGSGTQLSVL.